This TCR beta chain emerged from a study of cytomegalovirus exposure and HLA in healthy donors. The V gene end was trimmed by 4 bases and the J gene end by 1 base; junction bases not matched to a gene: 0. CDR1 is MNHNS and CDR2 is SASEGT in the germline V gene. The CDR3 has 15 amino acids. The PCR contained 60 Vbeta and 13 Jbeta primers. Here immunoSEQ multiplex PCR was the method, and the copy in TCRdb shows in-frame clones only, minus some. The repertoire shows approximately 110,000 clones; the top ten hold over 0.8%. The clonotype was recovered from a man younger than 35 in good health and CMV-seronegative. The source material was PBMCs. The chain carries TRBV6-1 and TRBJ2-3; 12 bases map to TRBD2. The CDR3 loop reads CASSGLAGGTDTQYF. In DNA, the CDR3 is TGTGCCAGCAGTGGACTAGCGGGGGGCACAGATACGCAGTATTTT.